This T cell receptor (beta chain) was identified in a study of T-cell reconstitution after alpha-beta-depleted transplantation in children. Germline V gene data show CDR1 as SEHNR and CDR2 as FQNEAQ (reference sequence). This CDR3 has 13 residues. The germline V and J ends were trimmed by 3 bases and 2 bases, with 7 bases remaining between them. Unique molecular identifiers tagged the TCRbeta library. TCRdb processed the PCR reads anew with MiXCR; each CDR3 protein has one entry. The table lists about 540,000 distinct CDR3 sequences, around 20% of them singletons. The sample here was PBMCs from the stem cell graft donor, taken from the stem cell graft. The chain uses TRBV7-9 and TRBJ2-5; D is undetermined. The sequence derives from a human donor who donated a stem cell graft to a child with acute lymphoblastic leukemia. DNA of the CDR3: TGTGCCAGCAGCTTGAGCTTACAAGAGACCCAGTACTTC. Protein product: CASSLSLQETQYF.